This TCR beta chain was recorded in a study of control samples from healthy donors and cancer patients. Germline V CDR1 and CDR2: LGHDT, YNNKEL (reference sequence). The CDR3 totals 16 residues. Trimming removed 6 bases from V and 2 bases from J; junction bases left unmatched: 7. Generated by immunoSEQ multiplex PCR, the TCRdb table keeps only in-frame clones and is missing some. The sample records approximately 87,000 clones, over 85% being singletons. The rearrangement uses TRBV3-1 (or the pseudogene TRBV3-2) and TRBJ2-4, with 10 bases identical to TRBD2. This receptor was identified in a woman in her thirties or forties with lung cancer. Source material: PBMCs. The CDR3 DNA reads TGTGCCAGCAGTCACTCTAGCGGGGGAACCAAAAACATTCAGTACTTC. Translating it yields CASSHSSGGTKNIQYF.